The clone carrying this TCR beta chain was detected only a few times. Its antigen remains unidentified. The sample comes from a study of T cells in Graves' hyperthyroidism and ophthalmopathy. Notes on the study in general: Model predictions of ophthalmopathy came a median 6.5 months before onset.

The length of the CDR3 is 14 residues. The V segment lost 7 bases and the J segment 5 bases; nucleotides outside the gene matches: 7. Looked up from germline, CDR1 is MNHEY and CDR2 is SVGEGT. Amplification yielded TCR beta CDR3 regions, with RNA transcripts as the source. The HTBI primer set drove a first-round RT-PCR of the TCR CDR3. MiXCR was run by TCRdb on the multiplex PCR reads, yielding one entry per CDR3 protein. This sample yields about 720,000 distinct CDR3 sequences, of which around 15% are seen a single time; 8.4% belongs to the top ten. No progression to ophthalmopathy during 18 months of follow-up defined stable disease. Those with hyperthyroidism were 18 to 65 years old, newly diagnosed, and ill for under 2 months. Investigators excluded patients with uncontrolled infection, other autoimmune disease, pregnancy or lactation.

This clonotype originated in a man between 18 and 29 years old with Graves' hyperthyroidism. The sequenced sample consisted of blood. The chain employs TRBV6-2 or TRBV6-3 and TRBJ2-5; 10 bases line up with TRBD2. CDR3: CASIGLAGVETQYF. For the CDR3, the DNA is TGTGCCAGCATAGGGCTAGCGGGAGTGGAGACCCAGTACTTC.